A selection of T cell receptor beta chains follows, all from one sample in a study of blood T cell repertoires in COVID-19. The repertoire was sequenced with immunoSEQ multiplex PCR; TCRdb's copy has only in-frame clones and lacks some. The sample contains more than 200,000 clones, 75% to 90% of which appear only once. The sequencing input was PBMCs or T cells enriched from blood (not recorded which). These receptors were taken from a woman aged 25 to 39 who had recovered from COVID-19. Both conserved end residues are part of each CDR3. D genes are given only for firm matches. Only some rows state a clone size, as once, few, many or a class for expanded clones.

CASSSGSLDGQETQYF	TGTGCCAGCAGTTCCGGGTCCCTGGATGGCCAAGAGACCCAGTACTTC	TRBV28	TRBJ2-5	-	-
CASSPPTGGNTEAFF	TGTGCCAGCAGCCCCCCGACAGGTGGGAACACTGAAGCTTTCTTT	TRBV7-2	TRBJ1-1	-	-
CASLTPTTVGYTF	TGTGCCTCCCTAACCCCCACTACGGTTGGCTACACCTTC	TRBV30	TRBJ1-2	-	-
CASSLTGQGARETQYF	TGTGCCAGCAGTTTAACGGGACAGGGGGCGAGAGAGACCCAGTACTTC	TRBV28	TRBJ2-5	TRBD1	-
CASSLGRSQETQYF	TGTGCCAGCAGCTTAGGGCGGTCCCAAGAGACCCAGTACTTC	TRBV7-9	TRBJ2-5	-	-
CASSEIFRGGHYGYTF	TGTGCCAGCAGCGAAATTTTTCGGGGGGGTCACTATGGCTACACCTTC	TRBV6-1	TRBJ1-2	-	-
CASTATRGGYNEQFF	TGTGCCAGCACCGCTACCCGGGGGGGGTACAATGAGCAGTTCTTC	TRBV28	TRBJ2-1	TRBD2	once
CSVRSGQSNSPLHF	TGCAGCGTCCGTTCGGGACAAAGTAATTCACCCCTCCACTTT	TRBV29-1	TRBJ1-6	-	-
CASTTGENTEAFF	TGTGCCAGCACGACAGGGGAGAACACTGAAGCTTTCTTT	TRBV27	TRBJ1-1	TRBD1	-
CASRQGSTGNTIYF	TGTGCCAGCAGACAGGGTTCTACTGGAAACACCATATATTTT	TRBV11-2	TRBJ1-3	-	few
CAISGRSGGPEETQYF	TGTGCCATCAGTGGTCGGTCAGGGGGACCGGAGGAGACCCAGTACTTC	TRBV10-3	TRBJ2-5	TRBD1	-
CASSEQRIGSGPTDTQYF	TGTGCCAGCAGCGAGCAAAGGATCGGTAGCGGACCCACAGATACGCAGTATTTT	TRBV21-1	TRBJ2-3	-	-
CASSYTVNTEAFF	TGCGCCAGCAGCTATACAGTGAACACTGAAGCTTTCTTT	TRBV5-1	TRBJ1-1	-	few
CASRLGGPYGYTF	TGTGCCAGCAGGCTCGGTGGGCCCTATGGCTACACCTTC	TRBV28	TRBJ1-2	-	-
CAIRAQGNRAGNTIYF	TGTGCCATCAGGGCCCAGGGAAACAGGGCTGGAAACACCATATATTTT	TRBV10-3	TRBJ1-3	-	few
CASSLFRGTGNTEAFF	TGTGCCAGCAGTTTATTTAGGGGAACGGGCAACACTGAAGCTTTCTTT	TRBV28	TRBJ1-1	-	-
CAWSRGGYSNQPQHF	TGTGCCTGGAGTAGGGGGGGATATAGCAATCAGCCCCAGCATTTT	TRBV30	TRBJ1-5	-	-
CASSLAGGRDGGYEQYF	TGCGCCAGCAGCTTGGCCGGTGGGCGGGATGGGGGATACGAGCAGTACTTC	TRBV5-1	TRBJ2-7	-	-
CSVTGGHEQYF	TGCAGCGTTACAGGGGGCCACGAGCAGTACTTC	TRBV29-1	TRBJ2-7	TRBD1	-
CASSLDPGVYGYTF	TGTGCCAGCAGTTTGGACCCAGGGGTATATGGCTACACCTTC	TRBV28	TRBJ1-2	-	-
CASSYLSGTGDRLDEQYF	TGTGCCAGCAGTTATCTTAGTGGGACAGGGGATCGCCTTGACGAGCAGTACTTC	TRBV6-2/TRBV6-3	TRBJ2-7	TRBD1	-
CASSPGTGEWSTEAFF	TGTGCCAGCAGCCCCGGGACAGGGGAATGGAGCACTGAAGCTTTCTTT	TRBV5-6	TRBJ1-1	TRBD1	-
CASSLVGGTGGEETQYF	TGTGCCAGCAGCTTGGTGGGCGGAACGGGAGGGGAGGAGACCCAGTACTTC	TRBV7-2	TRBJ2-5	TRBD2	-
CSAADQQAAPSVNEQFF	TGCAGCGCCGCCGACCAACAAGCGGCTCCAAGTGTGAATGAGCAGTTCTTC	TRBV29-1	TRBJ2-1	-	-
CASSIVWWRVLKQPQHF	TGTGCCAGTAGTATAGTTTGGTGGAGGGTATTGAAACAGCCCCAGCATTTT	TRBV19	TRBJ1-5	-	-
CASSWGGEVGYTF	TGTGCCAGCAGTTGGGGGGGAGAGGTCGGCTACACCTTC	TRBV28	TRBJ1-2	-	few
CASRTGIKNSPLHF	TGTGCCAGCAGAACAGGGATTAAGAATTCACCCCTCCACTTT	TRBV2	TRBJ1-6	-	-
CASSQGSSGNTIYF	TGCGCCAGCAGTCAGGGGTCCTCTGGAAACACCATATATTTT	TRBV10-2	TRBJ1-3	-	-
CATTSSGSGGNNEQFF	TGTGCCACCACTTCGTCCGGGAGTGGAGGAAACAATGAGCAGTTCTTC	TRBV24-1	TRBJ2-1	-	-
CASSQGDRGAVQPQHF	TGTGCCAGCAGTCAAGGGGACAGGGGGGCGGTTCAGCCCCAGCATTTT	TRBV6-6	TRBJ1-5	TRBD1	-
CASSPGSSGSTDTQYF	TGTGCCAGCTCACCAGGTTCTAGCGGGAGCACAGATACGCAGTATTTT	TRBV18	TRBJ2-3	TRBD2	-
CASSLVFRGTEQYF	TGTGCCAGCAGTTTAGTTTTCCGGGGAACAGAGCAGTACTTC	TRBV28	TRBJ2-7	-	-
CASSYERGVGGYTF	TGTGCCAGCAGTTACGAGCGCGGGGTTGGTGGCTACACCTTC	TRBV27	TRBJ1-2	-	-
CASSVKAGSTSAGGYTF	TGTGCCAGCAGCGTAAAGGCCGGGTCGACCTCCGCAGGGGGCTACACCTTC	TRBV9	TRBJ1-2	-	-
CASSVGVSYEQYF	TGTGCCAGCAGCGTCGGGGTCTCCTACGAGCAGTACTTC	TRBV7-9	TRBJ2-7	-	-
CASSNYLLGQSPTGELFF	TGTGCCAGCAGCAACTATCTCCTGGGACAGTCGCCCACCGGGGAGCTGTTTTTT	TRBV7-3	TRBJ2-2	TRBD1	-
CASSLASRLGGYTF	TGTGCCAGCAGCTTAGCTTCGCGGCTTGGAGGCTACACCTTC	TRBV7-9	TRBJ1-2	-	-